What follows is one T cell receptor (beta chain) and its context. Germline CDR1 is SGHKS and CDR2 is YYEKEE (reference sequence). The CDR3 contains 14 residues. V lost 2 bases and J 3 bases, leaving 9 bases between the germline ends. These data come from a study of blood T cell repertoires in COVID-19. Study summary: Specimens from acute and convalescent COVID-19 originated in the United States, Italy and Spain. Sources were T cells, B-cell-depleted T cells, or PBMCs; the material itself was cDNA or gDNA.

Methods used by the authors: Researchers report that nucleated cell counts were estimated from reference gene primer amplification. Sequencing used immunoSEQ multiplex PCR; TCRdb keeps in-frame clones, though not all of them. V, J and clone size reflect that table, while D and trimming were determined from the DNA. The table records approximately 90,000 clones, over 75% of them present only once. The chain combines TRBV5-5 with TRBJ1-3; D unresolved. The receptor was derived from a man in his sixties with acute or convalescent COVID-19. The specimen sequenced was peripheral blood. As DNA, the CDR3 is TGTGCCAGCAGCTTCTCCGGGTATGGAAACACCATATATTTT. As protein: CASSFSGYGNTIYF.